The clone carrying this T cell receptor beta chain was seen a single time. This entry belongs to a study of blood T cell repertoires in COVID-19. Turning to the study itself: Acute-phase and convalescent COVID-19 samples originated in the United States, Italy and Spain. T cells, B-cell-depleted T cells, or PBMCs supplied cDNA or gDNA.

The junction had 8 bases not matched to a gene; V was cut back by 4 bases and J by 6 bases. This CDR3 is 15 amino acids long. Germline lookup yields CDR1 SGHAT and CDR2 FQDESV (reference sequence). In the study's own analysis: Estimation of nucleated cell counts relied on the amplification of reference gene primers. Sequenced by immunoSEQ multiplex PCR; TCRdb stores in-frame clones only, minus some. D and trimming come from the DNA, and the V and J calls and clone size come from that table. The sample lists about 81,000 clones; more than 80% were seen once. Sequenced: peripheral blood. This TCR was recovered from a human donor in a cohort sampled during active COVID-19. This rearrangement joins TRBV11-1 to TRBJ2-1; TRBD1 aligns across 8 bases. The CDR3 coding sequence is TGTGCCAGCAGCTCAAGACCCGGGACAGGCAATGAGCAGTTCTTC. Its protein product is CASSSRPGTGNEQFF.